Listed below are T cell receptor beta chains from one sample, sequenced in a study of control samples from healthy donors and cancer patients. Only in-frame clones appear in the TCRdb table, and some are missing; sequencing was by immunoSEQ multiplex PCR. The sample records 150,000 to 200,000 clones, almost 90% being singletons. The sample was blood. Every receptor here comes from a woman between 50 and 59 years old in good health. CDR3s include the opening cysteine and the closing phenylalanine or tryptophan. The D gene is left open where the match is weak. A row's size may be missing; if present it is once, few, many or a size class.

v_call: TRBV7-3
j_call: TRBJ2-1
clone_size: NA
d_call: TRBD2
cdr3_aa: CASSLLAGGAGEQFF
cdr3_nt: TGTGCCAGCAGCCTTCTAGCGGGGGGCGCAGGTGAGCAGTTCTTC

v_call: TRBV19
j_call: TRBJ1-2
clone_size: NA
d_call: NA
cdr3_aa: CASSIAQGYGYTF
cdr3_nt: TGTGCCAGTAGTATCGCCCAGGGCTATGGCTACACCTTC

v_call: TRBV10-3
j_call: TRBJ2-5
clone_size: NA
d_call: TRBD1
cdr3_aa: CAISKGQGSQETQYF
cdr3_nt: TGTGCCATCAGTAAGGGACAGGGTTCGCAAGAGACCCAGTACTTC

v_call: TRBV5-1
j_call: TRBJ2-7
clone_size: NA
d_call: TRBD1
cdr3_aa: CASSLGQGYTYEQYF
cdr3_nt: TGCGCCAGCAGCTTGGGACAGGGTTATACCTACGAGCAGTACTTC

v_call: TRBV6-5
j_call: TRBJ2-2
clone_size: NA
d_call: NA
cdr3_aa: CASNPRNTGELFF
cdr3_nt: TGTGCCAGCAACCCGCGGAACACCGGGGAGCTGTTTTTT

v_call: TRBV6-5
j_call: TRBJ1-5
clone_size: few
d_call: NA
cdr3_aa: CASSYSGSGNQPQHF
cdr3_nt: TGTGCCAGCAGTTACTCGGGATCAGGAAATCAGCCCCAGCATTTT

v_call: TRBV12-3/TRBV12-4
j_call: TRBJ2-2
clone_size: NA
d_call: NA
cdr3_aa: CASRGSISGELFF
cdr3_nt: TGTGCCAGCAGGGGGAGTATTTCCGGGGAACTGTTTTTT

v_call: TRBV11-1
j_call: TRBJ2-4
clone_size: few
d_call: NA
cdr3_aa: CASSLEGAIQYF
cdr3_nt: TGTGCCAGCAGCTTGGAGGGGGCCATTCAGTACTTC

v_call: TRBV29-1
j_call: TRBJ2-3
clone_size: NA
d_call: NA
cdr3_aa: CSVDKGRTDTQYF
cdr3_nt: TGCAGCGTTGATAAGGGTAGGACAGATACGCAGTATTTT

v_call: TRBV7-9
j_call: TRBJ2-3
clone_size: NA
d_call: NA
cdr3_aa: CASSSGGGLSTDTQYF
cdr3_nt: TGTGCCAGCAGCTCCGGCGGGGGCCTCAGCACAGATACGCAGTATTTT

v_call: TRBV7-3
j_call: TRBJ2-3
clone_size: NA
d_call: NA
cdr3_aa: CASSLVGASDTQYF
cdr3_nt: TGTGCCAGCAGCTTAGTGGGGGCTTCGGATACGCAGTATTTT

v_call: TRBV23-1
j_call: TRBJ1-1
clone_size: NA
d_call: NA
cdr3_aa: CASSHGDGENTEAFF
cdr3_nt: TGCGCCAGCAGTCACGGGGACGGAGAGAACACTGAAGCTTTCTTT

v_call: TRBV5-1
j_call: TRBJ2-5
clone_size: NA
d_call: TRBD2
cdr3_aa: CASSTGTSGQETQYF
cdr3_nt: TGCGCCAGCAGCACCGGGACTAGCGGACAAGAGACCCAGTACTTC

v_call: TRBV2
j_call: TRBJ1-5
clone_size: NA
d_call: TRBD1
cdr3_aa: CASTTGQGNQPQHF
cdr3_nt: TGTGCCAGCACAACCGGACAGGGTAATCAGCCCCAGCATTTT

v_call: TRBV9
j_call: TRBJ2-2
clone_size: few
d_call: NA
cdr3_aa: CASSEGNIGELFF
cdr3_nt: TGTGCCAGCAGTGAGGGGAACATCGGGGAGCTGTTTTTT

v_call: TRBV5-6
j_call: TRBJ1-1
clone_size: NA
d_call: NA
cdr3_aa: CASSSLRGGSTEAFF
cdr3_nt: TGTGCCAGCAGCTCGCTCAGGGGAGGTTCCACTGAAGCTTTCTTT